Sequencing of this T cell receptor beta chain was carried out in a study of T cells in Graves' hyperthyroidism and ophthalmopathy (dated by TCRdb to the late 2010s). Background on the whole study: Peripheral blood was sampled at the time of initial diagnosis, prior to any treatment. Prospective prediction of ophthalmopathy was tested in an independent validation cohort of 18 to 20 hyperthyroidism patients and 17 patients who later progressed to ophthalmopathy. The roughly 91 discovery patients were randomly divided into training and test sets at a 7:3 ratio. According to the paper, TCR Vbeta CDR3 sequencing was carried out on approximately 140 peripheral blood samples, which came from fewer than 50 ophthalmopathy, fewer than 80 hyperthyroidism and 17 progressor patients. To identify distinguishing TCR V-J signatures, a discovery cohort of 95 to 100 patients was used, comprising some 43 with Graves' ophthalmopathy and some 60 with stable Graves' hyperthyroidism. After blood sampling, hyperthyroidism patients were treated with methimazole at a starting dose of 30 mg daily, and ophthalmopathy patients were treated with high-dose intravenous methylprednisolone. Thyroid tissue and blood T-cell repertoires from roughly six Graves' hyperthyroidism patients were also compared in the study. Findings and caveats that apply to the study as a whole: During validation, the model predicted progression to ophthalmopathy a median of around six months ahead of onset, with just under 71% sensitivity and 72.22% specificity. A 13 V-J signature model separated ophthalmopathy from stable hyperthyroidism, with approximately 87% sensitivity and 81% to 83% specificity in cross-validation and 80%/75% in testing. Sample size was not statistically predetermined, and investigators were not blinded to group allocation. Most expanded thyroid clonotypes (frequency above 0.001) were also detected in blood, suggesting blood repertoires may reflect thyroid immune responses.

The TCR beta CDR3 regions were amplified from RNA transcripts. A first-round RT-PCR of the TCR CDR3 used the HTBI primer set with the Qiagen OneStep RT-PCR kit. Libraries were constructed in a second round of multiplex PCR, after which size selection and purification were performed. Sequencing of the libraries was done on an Illumina HiSeq2000 using paired-end 100 bp reads. The source study handled its data this way. Raw data were processed with SOAPnuke, discarding reads with adapters, uncalled bases, mean Phred below 15, or no exact constant-primer or identifier match. COPE v1.2.5 was used to merge the high-quality paired reads, and each unique nucleotide sequence was defined as a clonotype. MiTCR v1.1 was used to align clonotypes to the IMGT TRBV, TRBD and TRBJ reference segments. The analysis was restricted to V-J combinations with a frequency above 0.0001, which together covered 99% to 99.2% of the repertoires. A TCS score was defined as the ratio between F50 (clonal expansion) and ExV (chaos), using BLOSUM62-based TCRdist between CDR3 peptides within each V-J. Welch's t-statistics and random forest reduced just over 500 V-J features to 13, which were used in a naive Bayes classifier (R e1071). In TCRdb, the public reads were trimmed at Q25 with fastp and aligned with MiXCR, with productive beta chains retained. Rows are unified per CDR3 protein, each entry keeping the most common DNA and genes. TCRdb's processing, not the study's, gives the V and J calls here. The sample contains roughly 580,000 distinct CDR3 sequences, 11% to 15% of them found a single time. The ten largest account for roughly 5.5% of the sample.

The CDR1 and CDR2 encoded by the germline V gene are MNHEY and SVGEGT. V and J are trimmed by 2 bases and 3 bases, and the gene matches miss 7 bases of the junction. Reading from cysteine to phenylalanine, the CDR3 counts 16 amino acids. The CDR3 DNA has 48 bases and is translated from base 1. The sample holds many counts of this clonotype. Its antigen is still unknown. No quality values exist for individual bases; no much larger clone is one base distant. Hyperthyroidism patients were newly diagnosed, with disease duration under 2 months, and aged 18 to 65 years. The study excluded patients with uncontrolled infections, other autoimmune diseases, pregnancy or lactation. Clinical symptoms, serum thyroxine and TRAb, thyroid ultrasound, and orbital computed tomography formed the basis for the diagnoses. For progressor patients, blood was drawn at the first diagnosis of hyperthyroidism, before any ophthalmopathy symptoms had appeared. PBMCs were separated from about 10 ml of fresh peripheral blood using Ficoll-Paque density gradient centrifugation. Patients classed as progressors first received a Graves' hyperthyroidism diagnosis and then went on to develop ophthalmopathy during follow-up. Total RNA was extracted using Trizol reagent, and RNA quality was assessed on an Agilent 2100 Bioanalyzer.

This clonotype was sampled from a woman between 25 and 40 years old with Graves' hyperthyroidism that later progressed to Graves' ophthalmopathy. This sequence uses TRBV6-2 or TRBV6-3 and TRBJ2-3, with 8 junctional bases fitting TRBD2. Sequencing input: blood. The CDR3 has the sequence CASSYGAGDITDTQYF. The sequence in DNA is TGTGCCAGCAGTTACGGAGCGGGAGATATTACAGATACGCAGTATTTT.